Here is one TCR beta chain with its context. Its antigen is still unknown. This sample is drawn from a study of CD8 T cells in ankylosing spondylitis. For TCR beta, libraries came from quantitative 5'-RACE with molecular barcodes. In TCRdb, the 5' RACE reads were re-called with MiXCR into one record per CDR3 protein. The sample records 500,000 to 550,000 distinct CDR3 sequences, approximately 11% being singletons. Notes on the study in general: One TCR beta motif, made up of seven to nine highly homologous variants, appeared characteristic of ankylosing spondylitis blood. Reportedly, disease-linked clones are significantly enriched in ankylosing spondylitis patients' matched synovial fluid. Clones that were linked to disease were CD8+ and were relatively rare in peripheral blood. A number of the motif variants had already been described in reactive arthritis synovial fluid and blood.

The sequenced material came from blood, either unsorted or a sorted T cell fraction (not recorded which). The TCR comes from a male donor with ankylosing spondylitis.

The CDR3 nucleotides read TGTGCCAGTAAGGAATCGGTCGGGTCCGAGACCCAGTACTTC. This codes for CASKESVGSETQYF. The chain uses TRBV19 and TRBJ2-5; D remains ambiguous. The V gene's germline CDR1 is LNHDA and CDR2 SQIVND (reference sequence). V was cut by 7 bases and J by 5 bases, with 17 bases left in between. CDR3 length: 14 amino acids.